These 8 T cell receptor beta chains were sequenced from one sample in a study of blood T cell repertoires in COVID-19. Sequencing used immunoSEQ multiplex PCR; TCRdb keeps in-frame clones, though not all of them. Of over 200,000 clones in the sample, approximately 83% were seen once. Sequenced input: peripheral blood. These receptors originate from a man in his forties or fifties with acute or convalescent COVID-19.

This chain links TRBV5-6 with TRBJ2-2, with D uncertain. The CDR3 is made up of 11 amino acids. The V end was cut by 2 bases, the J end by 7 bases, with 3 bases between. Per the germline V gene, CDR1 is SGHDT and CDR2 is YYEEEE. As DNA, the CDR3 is TGTGCCAGCAGCTTATACGGGGAGCTGTTTTTT. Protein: CASSLYGELFF. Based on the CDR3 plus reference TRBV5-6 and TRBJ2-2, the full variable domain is DAGVTQSPTHLIKTRGQQVTLRCSPKSGHDTVSWYQQALGQGPQFIFQYYEEEERQRGNFPDRFSGHQFPNYSSELNVNALLLGDSALYLCASSLYGELFFGEGSRLTVL.

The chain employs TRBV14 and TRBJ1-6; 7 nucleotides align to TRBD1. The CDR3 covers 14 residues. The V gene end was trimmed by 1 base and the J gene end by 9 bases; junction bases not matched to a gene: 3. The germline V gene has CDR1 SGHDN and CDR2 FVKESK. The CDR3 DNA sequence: TGTGCCAGCAGCCAAGGACAGGGAGGTTCACCCCTCCACTTT. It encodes CASSQGQGGSPLHF.

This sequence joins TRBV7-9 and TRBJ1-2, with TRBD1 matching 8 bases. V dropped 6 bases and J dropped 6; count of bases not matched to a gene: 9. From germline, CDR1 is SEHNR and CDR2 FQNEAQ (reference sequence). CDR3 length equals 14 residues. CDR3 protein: CASSLMDRAHGYTF. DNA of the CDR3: TGTGCCAGCAGTCTCATGGACAGGGCACATGGCTACACCTTC.

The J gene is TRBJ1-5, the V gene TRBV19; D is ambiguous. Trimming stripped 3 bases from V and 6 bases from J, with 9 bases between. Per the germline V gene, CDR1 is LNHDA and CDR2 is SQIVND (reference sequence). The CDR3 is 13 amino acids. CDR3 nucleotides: TGTGCCAGTAGTATGATATCAGGTCAGCCCCAGCATTTT. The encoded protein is CASSMISGQPQHF.

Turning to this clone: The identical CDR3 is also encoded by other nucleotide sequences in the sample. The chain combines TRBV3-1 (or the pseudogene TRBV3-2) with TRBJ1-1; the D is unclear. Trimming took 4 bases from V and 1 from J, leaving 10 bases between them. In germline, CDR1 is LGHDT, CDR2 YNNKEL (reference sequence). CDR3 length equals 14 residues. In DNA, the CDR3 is TGTGCCAGCAGCCGTGGGGAGGCGAACACTGAAGCTTTCTTT. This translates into CASSRGEANTEAFF.

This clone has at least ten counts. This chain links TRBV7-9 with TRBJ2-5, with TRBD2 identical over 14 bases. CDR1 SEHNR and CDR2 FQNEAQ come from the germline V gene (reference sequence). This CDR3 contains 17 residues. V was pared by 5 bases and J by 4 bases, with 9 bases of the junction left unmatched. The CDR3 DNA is TGTGCCAGCAGCCCAGGGACTAGCGGGAGTGTTGGAGAGACCCAGTACTTC. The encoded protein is CASSPGTSGSVGETQYF.

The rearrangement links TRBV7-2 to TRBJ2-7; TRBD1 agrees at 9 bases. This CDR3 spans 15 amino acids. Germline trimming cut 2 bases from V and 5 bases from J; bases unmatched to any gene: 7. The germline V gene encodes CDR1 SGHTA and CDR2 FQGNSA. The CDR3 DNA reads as TGTGCCAGCAGCTTAAACGGACAGGGGCAGGACGAGCAGTACTTC. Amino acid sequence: CASSLNGQGQDEQYF.

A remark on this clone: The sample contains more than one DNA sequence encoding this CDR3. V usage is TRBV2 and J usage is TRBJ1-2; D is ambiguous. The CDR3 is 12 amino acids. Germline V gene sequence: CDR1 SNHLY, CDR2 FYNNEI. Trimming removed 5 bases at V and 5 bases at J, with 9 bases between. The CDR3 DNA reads TGTGCCAGCAGTCCCGGGGATTATGGCTACACCTTC. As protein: CASSPGDYGYTF.